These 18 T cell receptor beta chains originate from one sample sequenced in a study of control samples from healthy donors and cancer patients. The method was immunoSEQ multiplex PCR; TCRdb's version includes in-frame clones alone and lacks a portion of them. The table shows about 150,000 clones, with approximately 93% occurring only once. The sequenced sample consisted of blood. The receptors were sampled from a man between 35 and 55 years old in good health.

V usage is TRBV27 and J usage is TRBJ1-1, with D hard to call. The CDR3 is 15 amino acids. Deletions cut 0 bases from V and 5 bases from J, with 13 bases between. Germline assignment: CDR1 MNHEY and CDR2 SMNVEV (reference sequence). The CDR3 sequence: CASSLSRGDRTEAFF. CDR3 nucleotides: TGTGCCAGCAGTTTATCCCGGGGAGATAGGACTGAAGCTTTCTTT.

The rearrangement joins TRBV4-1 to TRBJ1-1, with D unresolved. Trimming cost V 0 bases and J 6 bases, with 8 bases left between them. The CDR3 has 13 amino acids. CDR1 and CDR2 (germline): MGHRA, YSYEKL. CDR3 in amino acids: CASSQDPGPEAFF. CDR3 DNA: TGCGCCAGCAGCCAAGACCCTGGTCCTGAAGCTTTCTTT.

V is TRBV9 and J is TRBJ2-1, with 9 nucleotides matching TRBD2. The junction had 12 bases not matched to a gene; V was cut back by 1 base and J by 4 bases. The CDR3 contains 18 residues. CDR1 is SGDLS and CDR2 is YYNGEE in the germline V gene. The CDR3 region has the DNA TGTGCCAGCAGCGTATACCCCTCAAGCGGGGGGCAATACAATGAGCAGTTCTTC. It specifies CASSVYPSSGGQYNEQFF.

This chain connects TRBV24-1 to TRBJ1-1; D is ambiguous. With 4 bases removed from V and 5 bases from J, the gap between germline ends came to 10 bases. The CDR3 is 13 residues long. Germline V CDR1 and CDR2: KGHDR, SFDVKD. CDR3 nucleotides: TGTGCCACCAGTGACGGACGGGTAACTGAAGCTTTCTTT. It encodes CATSDGRVTEAFF.

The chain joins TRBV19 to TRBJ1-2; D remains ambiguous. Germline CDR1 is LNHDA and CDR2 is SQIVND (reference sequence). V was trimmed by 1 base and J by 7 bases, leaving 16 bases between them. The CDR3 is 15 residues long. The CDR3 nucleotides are TGTGCCAGTAGTATAGGCGGCGCCGGGTTTGGTGGCTACACCTTC. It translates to CASSIGGAGFGGYTF.

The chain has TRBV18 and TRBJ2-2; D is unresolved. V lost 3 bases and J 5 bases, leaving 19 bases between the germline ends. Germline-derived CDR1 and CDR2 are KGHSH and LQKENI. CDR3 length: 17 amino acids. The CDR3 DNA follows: TGTGCCAGCTCACCGGACGGGTTCCGAAAATGGACCGGGGAGCTGTTTTTT. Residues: CASSPDGFRKWTGELFF.

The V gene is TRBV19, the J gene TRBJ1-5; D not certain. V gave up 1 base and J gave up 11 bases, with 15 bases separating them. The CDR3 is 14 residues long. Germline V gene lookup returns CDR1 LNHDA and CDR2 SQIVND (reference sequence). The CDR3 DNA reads TGTGCCAGTAGTATAGCGGGCAGGACCACGGCCCAGCATTTT. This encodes CASSIAGRTTAQHF.

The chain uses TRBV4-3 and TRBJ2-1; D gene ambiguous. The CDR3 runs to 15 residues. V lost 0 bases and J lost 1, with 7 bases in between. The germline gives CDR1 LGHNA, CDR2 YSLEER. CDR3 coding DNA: TGCGCCAGCAGCCAAGACAGGCAGTCCTACAATGAGCAGTTCTTC. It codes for CASSQDRQSYNEQFF.

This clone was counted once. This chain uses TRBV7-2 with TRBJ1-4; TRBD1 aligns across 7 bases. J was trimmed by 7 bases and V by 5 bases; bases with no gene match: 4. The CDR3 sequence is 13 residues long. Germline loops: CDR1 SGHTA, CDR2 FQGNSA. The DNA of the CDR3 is TGTGCCAGCAGCGATAGGGACAGTGAAAAACTGTTTTTT. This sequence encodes CASSDRDSEKLFF.

CDR3 residues: CASRITHASNQPQHF. CDR3 coding DNA: TGTGCCAGTAGAATCACGCACGCCTCCAATCAGCCCCAGCATTTT. This chain links TRBV19 with TRBJ1-5; D remains ambiguous. The length of the CDR3 is 15 residues. Germline V gene data show CDR1 as LNHDA and CDR2 as SQIVND (reference sequence). V lost 6 bases and J 3 bases, leaving 15 bases between the germline ends.

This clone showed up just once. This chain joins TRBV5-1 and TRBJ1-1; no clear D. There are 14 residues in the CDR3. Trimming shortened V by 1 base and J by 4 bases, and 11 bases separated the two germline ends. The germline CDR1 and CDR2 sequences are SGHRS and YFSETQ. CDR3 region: CASSLRNWGTEAFF. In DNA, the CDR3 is TGCGCCAGCAGCTTGCGAAATTGGGGCACTGAAGCTTTCTTT. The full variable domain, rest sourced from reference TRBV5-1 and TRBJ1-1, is KAGVTQTPRYLIKTRGQQVTLSCSPISGHRSVSWYQQTPGQGLQFLFEYFSETQRNKGNFPGRFSGRQFSNSRSEMNVSTLELGDSALYLCASSLRNWGTEAFFGQGTRLTVV.

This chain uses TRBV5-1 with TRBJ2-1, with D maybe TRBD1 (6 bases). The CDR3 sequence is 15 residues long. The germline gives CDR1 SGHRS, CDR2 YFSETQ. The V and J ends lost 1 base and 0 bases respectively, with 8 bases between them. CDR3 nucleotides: TGCGCCAGCAGCTTGAGCAGGGGCTCCTACAATGAGCAGTTCTTC. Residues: CASSLSRGSYNEQFF.

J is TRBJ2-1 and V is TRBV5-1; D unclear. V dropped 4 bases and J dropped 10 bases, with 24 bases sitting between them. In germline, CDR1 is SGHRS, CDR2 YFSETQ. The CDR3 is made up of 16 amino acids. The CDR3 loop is CASSAAGSPAAGEQFF. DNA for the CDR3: TGCGCCAGCAGCGCCGCCGGGTCCCCCGCCGCAGGAGAGCAGTTCTTC.

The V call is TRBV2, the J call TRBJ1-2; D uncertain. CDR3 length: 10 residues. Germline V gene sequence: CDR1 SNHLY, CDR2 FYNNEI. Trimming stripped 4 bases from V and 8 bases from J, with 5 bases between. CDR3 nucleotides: TGTGCCAGCAGTGGTGGCGGCTACACCTTC. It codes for CASSGGGYTF.

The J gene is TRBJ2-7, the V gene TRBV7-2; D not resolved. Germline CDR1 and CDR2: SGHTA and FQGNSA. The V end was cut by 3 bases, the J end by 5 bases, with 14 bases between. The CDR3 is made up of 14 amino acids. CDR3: CASSLTGVLDEQYF. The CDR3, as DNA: TGTGCCAGCAGCTTGACTGGGGTCTTGGACGAGCAGTACTTC.

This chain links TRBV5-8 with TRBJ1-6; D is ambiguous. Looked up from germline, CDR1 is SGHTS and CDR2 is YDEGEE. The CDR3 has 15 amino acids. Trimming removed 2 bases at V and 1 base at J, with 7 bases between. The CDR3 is CASSFGVSYNSPLHF. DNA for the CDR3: TGTGCCAGCAGCTTCGGGGTTTCCTATAATTCACCCCTCCACTTT.

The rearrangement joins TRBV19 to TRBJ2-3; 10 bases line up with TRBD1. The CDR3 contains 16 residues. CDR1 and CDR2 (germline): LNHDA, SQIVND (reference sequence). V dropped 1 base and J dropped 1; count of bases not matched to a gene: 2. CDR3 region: CASSIVGTGGTDTQYF. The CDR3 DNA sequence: TGTGCCAGTAGTATAGTTGGGACAGGGGGCACAGATACGCAGTATTTT.

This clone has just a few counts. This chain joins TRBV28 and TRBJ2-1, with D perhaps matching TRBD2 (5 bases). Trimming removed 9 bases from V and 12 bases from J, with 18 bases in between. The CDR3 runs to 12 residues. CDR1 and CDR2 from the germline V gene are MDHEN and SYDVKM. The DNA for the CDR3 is TGTGCCAGTACTCGACGTGTCGGAGGGCAGTTCTTC. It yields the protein CASTRRVGGQFF.